Shown below are 8 T cell receptor beta chains from a single sample sequenced in a study of blood T cell repertoires in COVID-19. Some clones are missing from TCRdb's copy, which holds only in-frame ones; the method was immunoSEQ multiplex PCR. The sample shows approximately 150,000 clones, roughly 80% of them seen only once. Sample: PBMCs or T cells enriched from blood (not recorded which). The receptors were sampled from a woman aged 40 to 50 with acute COVID-19.

The chain has TRBV7-2 and TRBJ2-1; TRBD2 might be the D (6 bases). The V gene's germline CDR1 is SGHTA and CDR2 FQGNSA. The length of the CDR3 is 15 residues. Trimming cost V 5 bases and J 4 bases, with 15 bases left between them. The CDR3 sequence: CASSARGGIYNEQFF. The CDR3 DNA follows: TGTGCCAGCAGCGCCCGAGGCGGGATTTACAATGAGCAGTTCTTC.

The chain carries TRBV6-5 and TRBJ1-1; D might be TRBD1 (5 bases). The CDR3 is 14 residues long. The V gene's germline CDR1 is MNHEY and CDR2 SVGAGI. Deletions cut 6 bases from V and 3 bases from J, with 14 bases between. DNA for the CDR3: TGTGCCAGCAGCCTATACGGAGGGGACACTGAAGCTTTCTTT. It specifies CASSLYGGDTEAFF.

This clone is a singleton in its sample. The J gene is TRBJ1-2, the V gene TRBV7-8; 8 nucleotides match TRBD1. V trimming: 2 bases; J trimming: 8 bases; junction bases outside the gene matches: 7. CDR1 SGHVS and CDR2 FQNEAQ come from the germline V gene. The CDR3 spans 14 residues. CDR3 DNA sequence: TGTGCCAGCAGCTTATCCGCGACAGGGGTGGGCTACACCTTC. This sequence encodes CASSLSATGVGYTF. The whole variable domain, remainder taken from reference TRBV7-8 and TRBJ1-2, is GAGVSQSPRYKVAKRGQDVALRCDPISGHVSLFWYQQALGQGPEFLTYFQNEAQLDKSGLPSDRFFAERPEGSVSTLKIQRTQQEDSAVYLCASSLSATGVGYTFGSGTRLTVV.

The V and J genes are TRBV5-1 and TRBJ2-1; 9 bases map to TRBD2. The CDR3 is made up of 15 amino acids. The germline gives CDR1 SGHRS, CDR2 YFSETQ. The J segment lost 9 bases and the V segment lost 0 bases, leaving 7 bases of the junction unmatched. This chain's CDR3 is CASSLGLAGVGEQFF. The CDR3 bases are TGCGCCAGCAGCTTGGGATTAGCGGGAGTGGGTGAGCAGTTCTTC.

The chain has TRBV5-1 and TRBJ2-1, with 10 bases lining up with TRBD1. The CDR3 contains 16 residues. The germline V gene has CDR1 SGHRS and CDR2 YFSETQ. After removal of 4 bases from V and 6 bases from J, the junction contained 10 bases not matched to a gene. The DNA of the CDR3 is TGCGCCAGCAGCGCTTTGCCGGGACAGGGGACCAATGAGCAGTTCTTC. Translation: CASSALPGQGTNEQFF.

The V call is TRBV19, the J call TRBJ2-1; 12 positions match TRBD2. J lost 5 bases, V lost 8 bases, and 16 bases had no gene match. Germline CDR1 reads LNHDA; CDR2 reads SQIVND (reference sequence). CDR3 length: 18 residues. The CDR3 DNA reads TGTGCCAGTCGAAGGGTTCCTAGCGGGAGGGCCGCGGACAATGAGCAGTTCTTC. It codes for CASRRVPSGRAADNEQFF.

This sequence joins TRBV5-1 and TRBJ2-2; 7 bases line up with TRBD1. CDR1 is SGHRS, CDR2 YFSETQ, per germline. The V and J ends lost 5 bases and 6 bases, in that order; junction bases with no gene match: 10. The CDR3 length is 15 residues. The CDR3 coding sequence is TGCGCCAGCAGTCGTGACAGGGTCTTGTCCGGGGAGCTGTTTTTT. It is translated as CASSRDRVLSGELFF.

The chain recombines TRBV19 with TRBJ2-1; D is perhaps TRBD2 (5 bases). CDR3 length: 16 residues. Looked up from germline, CDR1 is LNHDA and CDR2 is SQIVND (reference sequence). The V and J ends lost 1 base and 3 bases respectively, with 13 bases between them. CDR3 region: CASSIVAGLIYNEQFF. The CDR3 nucleotides read TGTGCCAGTAGTATAGTAGCAGGACTTATCTACAATGAGCAGTTCTTC. Full variable domain (remainder filled in from reference TRBV19 and TRBJ2-1): DGGITQSPKYLFRKEGQNVTLSCEQNLNHDAMYWYRQDPGQGLRLIYYSQIVNDFQKGDIAEGYSVSREKKESFPLTVTSAQKNPTAFYLCASSIVAGLIYNEQFFGPGTRLTVL.